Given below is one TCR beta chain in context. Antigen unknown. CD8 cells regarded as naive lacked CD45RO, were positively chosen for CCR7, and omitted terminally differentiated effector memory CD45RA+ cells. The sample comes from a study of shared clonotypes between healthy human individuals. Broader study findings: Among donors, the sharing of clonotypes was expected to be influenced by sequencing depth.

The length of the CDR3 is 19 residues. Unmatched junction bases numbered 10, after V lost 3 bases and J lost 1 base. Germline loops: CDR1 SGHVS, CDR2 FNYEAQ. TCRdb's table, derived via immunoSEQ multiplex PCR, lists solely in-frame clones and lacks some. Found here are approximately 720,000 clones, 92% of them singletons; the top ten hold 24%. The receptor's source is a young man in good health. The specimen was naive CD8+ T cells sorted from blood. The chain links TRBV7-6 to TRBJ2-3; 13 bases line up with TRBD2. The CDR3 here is CASSFGLAGEMVRTDTQYF. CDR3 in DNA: TGTGCCAGCAGCTTCGGACTAGCGGGAGAAATGGTGCGCACAGATACGCAGTATTTT.